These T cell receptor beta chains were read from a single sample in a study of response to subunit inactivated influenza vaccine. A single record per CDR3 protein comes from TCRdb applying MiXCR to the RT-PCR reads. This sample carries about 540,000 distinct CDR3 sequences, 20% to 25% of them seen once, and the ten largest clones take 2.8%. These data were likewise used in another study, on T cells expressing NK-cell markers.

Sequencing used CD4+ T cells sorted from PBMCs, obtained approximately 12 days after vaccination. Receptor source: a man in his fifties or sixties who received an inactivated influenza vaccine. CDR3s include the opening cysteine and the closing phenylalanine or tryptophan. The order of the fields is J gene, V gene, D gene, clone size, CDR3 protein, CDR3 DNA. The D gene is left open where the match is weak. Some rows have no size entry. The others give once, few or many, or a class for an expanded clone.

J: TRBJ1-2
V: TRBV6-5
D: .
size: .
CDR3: CASSYTYRDTYGYTF
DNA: TGTGCCAGCAGTTACACCTACAGGGATACCTATGGCTACACCTTC

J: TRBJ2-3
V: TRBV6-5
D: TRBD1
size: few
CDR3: CASIFAGGFTDTQYF
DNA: TGTGCCAGCATTTTCGCAGGGGGTTTTACAGATACGCAGTATTTT

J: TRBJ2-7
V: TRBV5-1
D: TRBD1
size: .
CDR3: CASSFWTGSDEQYF
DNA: TGCGCCAGCAGCTTCTGGACAGGGAGCGACGAGCAGTACTTC

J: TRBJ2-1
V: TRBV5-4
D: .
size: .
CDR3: CASMMGNEQFF
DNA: TGTGCCAGCATGATGGGGAATGAGCAGTTCTTC

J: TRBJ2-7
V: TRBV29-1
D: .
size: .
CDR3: CSVEDPRPGDGPYEQYF
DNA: TGCAGCGTTGAAGACCCCCGACCCGGCGACGGGCCCTACGAGCAGTACTTC

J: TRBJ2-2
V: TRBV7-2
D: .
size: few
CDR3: CASSPTSSTGELFF
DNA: TGTGCCAGCAGCCCCACTAGCAGCACCGGGGAGCTGTTTTTT

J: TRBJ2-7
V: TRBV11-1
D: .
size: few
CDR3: CASSLVAKAEQYF
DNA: TGTGCCAGCAGCTTAGTTGCGAAGGCTGAGCAGTACTTC

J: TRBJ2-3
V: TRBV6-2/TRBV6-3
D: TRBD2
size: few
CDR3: CASSYTSGRVADTQYF
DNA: TGTGCCAGCAGTTACACTAGCGGGAGGGTAGCAGATACGCAGTATTTT

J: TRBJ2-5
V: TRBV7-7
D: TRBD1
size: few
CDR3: CASSRMTGRETQYF
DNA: TGTGCCAGCAGCCGTATGACAGGGCGAGAGACCCAGTACTTC

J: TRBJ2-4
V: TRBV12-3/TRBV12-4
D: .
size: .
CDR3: CASSPQGRLAKNIQYF
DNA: TGTGCCAGCAGTCCACAGGGAAGGTTAGCCAAAAACATTCAGTACTTC

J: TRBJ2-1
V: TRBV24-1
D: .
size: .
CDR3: CATSEDSSLYNEQFF
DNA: TGTGCCACCAGTGAGGACAGCTCCCTCTACAATGAGCAGTTCTTC

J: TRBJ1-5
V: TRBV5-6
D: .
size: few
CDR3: CASSLDRSNQPQHF
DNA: TGTGCCAGCAGCTTGGACAGAAGCAATCAGCCCCAGCATTTT

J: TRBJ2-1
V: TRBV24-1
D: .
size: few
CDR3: CATSDLSGYRRFF
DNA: TGTGCCACCAGTGATTTGTCAGGGTATAGGCGGTTCTTC

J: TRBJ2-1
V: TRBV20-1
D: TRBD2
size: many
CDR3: CSAISTRGTIRNEQFF
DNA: TGCAGTGCTATCTCAACCCGGGGGACTATTCGAAATGAGCAGTTCTTC

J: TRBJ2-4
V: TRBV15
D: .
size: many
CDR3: CATSPPGGILAKNIQYF
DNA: TGTGCCACCAGCCCCCCCGGGGGAATTTTAGCCAAAAACATTCAGTACTTC

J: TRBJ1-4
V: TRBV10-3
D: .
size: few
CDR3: CAISPDGLKGEKLFF
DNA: TGTGCCATCAGTCCGGACGGGCTCAAAGGCGAAAAACTGTTTTTT

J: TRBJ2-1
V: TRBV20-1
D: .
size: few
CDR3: CSASGSRNEQFF
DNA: TGCAGTGCTTCCGGTTCTAGGAATGAGCAGTTCTTC

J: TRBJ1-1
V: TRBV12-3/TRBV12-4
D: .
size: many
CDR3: CASSFTPRKNTEAFF
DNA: TGTGCCAGCAGTTTCACCCCTAGGAAGAACACTGAAGCTTTCTTT

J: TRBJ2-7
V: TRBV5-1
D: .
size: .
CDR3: CASSLEGSPVEQYF
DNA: TGCGCCAGCAGCTTGGAAGGTTCTCCAGTCGAGCAGTACTTC

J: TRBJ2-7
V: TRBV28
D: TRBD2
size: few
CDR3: CASSFGLAGAYEQYF
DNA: TGTGCCAGCAGTTTCGGACTAGCGGGGGCCTACGAGCAGTACTTC

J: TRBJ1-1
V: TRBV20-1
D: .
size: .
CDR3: CSARSGGPKNTEAFF
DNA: TGCAGTGCTAGATCTGGGGGGCCAAAGAACACTGAAGCTTTCTTT

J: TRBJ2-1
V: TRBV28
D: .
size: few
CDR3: CASSTISGPRGNEQFF
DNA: TGTGCCAGCAGTACTATCTCGGGACCAAGGGGCAATGAGCAGTTCTTC

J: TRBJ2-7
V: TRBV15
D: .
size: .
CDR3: CATSRAGMSEQYF
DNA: TGTGCCACCAGCAGAGCGGGTATGTCCGAGCAGTACTTC

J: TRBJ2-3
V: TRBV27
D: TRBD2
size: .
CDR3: CASSVQRYSGRATRDTQYF
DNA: TGTGCCAGCAGCGTACAGAGATATAGCGGGAGGGCCACGAGAGATACGCAGTATTTT

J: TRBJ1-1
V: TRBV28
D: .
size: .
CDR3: CASSLWGGENTEAFF
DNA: TGTGCCAGCAGTTTATGGGGGGGTGAGAACACTGAAGCTTTCTTT

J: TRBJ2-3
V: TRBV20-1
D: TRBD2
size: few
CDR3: CSAGRLAGSPDTQYF
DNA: TGCAGTGCTGGGAGACTAGCGGGATCCCCAGATACGCAGTATTTT

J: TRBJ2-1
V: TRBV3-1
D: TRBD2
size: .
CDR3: CASSQDGAGGPDEQFF
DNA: TGTGCCAGCAGCCAAGATGGGGCGGGAGGGCCCGATGAGCAGTTCTTC

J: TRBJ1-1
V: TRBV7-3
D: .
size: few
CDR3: CASSLTAGGGTEAFF
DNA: TGTGCCAGCAGCCTCACTGCGGGGGGGGGCACTGAAGCTTTCTTT

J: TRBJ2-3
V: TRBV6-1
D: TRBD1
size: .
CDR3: CASSTGTGGNTDTQYF
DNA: TGTGCCAGCAGTACCGGGACAGGGGGCAACACAGATACGCAGTATTTT

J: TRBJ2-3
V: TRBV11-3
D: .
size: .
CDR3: CASSRGGEDTQYF
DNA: TGTGCCAGCAGCCGTGGGGGTGAAGATACGCAGTATTTT

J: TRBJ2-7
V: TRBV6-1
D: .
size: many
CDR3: CASLLGPEQYF
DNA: TGTGCCAGCCTTTTAGGTCCGGAGCAGTACTTC

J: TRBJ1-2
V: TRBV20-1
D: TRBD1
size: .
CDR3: CSAKDRASYGYTF
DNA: TGCAGTGCCAAGGACAGGGCCTCGTATGGCTACACCTTC

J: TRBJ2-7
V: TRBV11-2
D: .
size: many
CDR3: CASSRPGSYEQYF
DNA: TGTGCCAGCAGCCGACCGGGGTCCTACGAGCAGTACTTC

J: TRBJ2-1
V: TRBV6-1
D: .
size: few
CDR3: CASRPDSSSYNEQFF
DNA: TGTGCCAGCAGGCCGGACTCCAGCTCCTACAATGAGCAGTTCTTC

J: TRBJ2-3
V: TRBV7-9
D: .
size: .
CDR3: CATADLKGSDTQYF
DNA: TGTGCCACCGCCGATCTAAAGGGGTCAGATACGCAGTATTTT

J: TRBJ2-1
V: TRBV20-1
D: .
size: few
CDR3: CSASLAGVNEQFF
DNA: TGCAGTGCTAGTTTGGCAGGGGTCAATGAGCAGTTCTTC

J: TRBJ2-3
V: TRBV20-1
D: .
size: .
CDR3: CNPGGQPRTDTQYF
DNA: TGCAATCCCGGGGGGCAGCCACGCACAGATACGCAGTATTTT

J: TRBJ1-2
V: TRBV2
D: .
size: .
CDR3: CASSDIPGGYTF
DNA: TGTGCCAGCAGTGACATTCCAGGGGGCTACACCTTC

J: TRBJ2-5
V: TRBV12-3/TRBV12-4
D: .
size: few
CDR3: CASSLQQRQETQYF
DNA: TGTGCCAGCAGTTTACAACAGCGGCAAGAGACCCAGTACTTC

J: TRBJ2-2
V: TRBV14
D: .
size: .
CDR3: CASSPTVAGELFF
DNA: TGTGCCAGCAGCCCGACAGTGGCCGGGGAGCTGTTTTTT

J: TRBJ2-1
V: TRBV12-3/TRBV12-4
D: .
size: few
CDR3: CASSLEVTAGVPSEQFF
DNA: TGTGCCAGCAGTTTAGAAGTAACGGCAGGGGTTCCCAGTGAGCAGTTCTTC